These 4 T cell receptor beta chains were all obtained from the same sample, sequenced in a study of T cell responses to AZD1222 COVID-19 vaccine. Using immunoSEQ multiplex PCR, the repertoire was profiled, and TCRdb retains in-frame clones only, with some absent. The profile shows approximately 100,000 clones, about 90% of them singletons. The source was peripheral blood, collected on day 0 of AZD1222 vaccination. The receptors stem from an adult in good health.

The CDR3 DNA is TGTGCCATCAACATACACCGGGACAAATATCAGCCCCAGCATTTT. This gives the protein CAINIHRDKYQPQHF. This chain connects TRBV10-3 to TRBJ1-5, with D possibly TRBD1 on 6 matching bases. Trimming removed 7 bases at V and 5 bases at J, with 18 bases between. Germline loops: CDR1 ENHRY, CDR2 SYGVKD. The length of the CDR3 is 15 residues.

The V call is TRBV6-6, the J call TRBJ1-1; TRBD1 might be the D (6 bases). CDR1 and CDR2 (germline): MNHNY, SVGAGI (reference sequence). Trimming cost V 6 bases and J 4 bases, with 15 bases left between them. The CDR3 is 14 residues long. Here the CDR3 reads CASSPTGGPTEAFF. CDR3 nucleotides: TGTGCCAGCAGCCCGACAGGCGGGCCCACTGAAGCTTTCTTT.

V usage is TRBV7-9 and J usage is TRBJ1-1, with 12 nucleotides matching TRBD1. This CDR3 region has 17 residues. J was trimmed by 4 bases and V by 5 bases; bases with no gene match: 11. Germline V gene data show CDR1 as SEHNR and CDR2 as FQNEAQ (reference sequence). The CDR3 reads CASSDTGTGGRGTEAFF. The CDR3, as DNA: TGTGCCAGCAGCGACACAGGGACAGGGGGCCGAGGCACTGAAGCTTTCTTT.

V usage is TRBV7-2 and J usage is TRBJ1-2; D unclear. Trimming left V 1 base short and J 8 bases short, with 5 bases between. There are 11 residues in the CDR3. Looked up from germline, CDR1 is SGHTA and CDR2 is FQGNSA. CDR3 DNA: TGTGCCAGCAGCTTAGGAGGGGGCTACACCTTC. This gives the protein CASSLGGGYTF.